One sample yielded the 25 T cell receptor beta chains listed below, sequenced in a study of T cell responses to AZD1222 COVID-19 vaccine. TCRdb's copy holds only in-frame clones and misses some; the assay was immunoSEQ multiplex PCR. The data contain about 110,000 clones, around 89% of them seen just once; the ten biggest clones take up 2% to 3%. Source: peripheral blood, taken on day 0 of AZD1222 vaccination. The source of these receptors is an adult in good health.

This chain uses TRBV27 with TRBJ2-5, with a tentative D call TRBD1 (7 bases). Between the trimmed V and J ends, which lost 8 bases and 5 bases, there was a span of 24 bases. There are 16 residues in the CDR3. Germline V gives CDR1 MNHEY, CDR2 SMNVEV (reference sequence). As DNA, the CDR3 is TGTGCCAGCGGGGGGCAACCCACAGGGGTGGCGGAGACCCAGTACTTC. It is translated as CASGGQPTGVAETQYF.

The V call is TRBV2, the J call TRBJ1-1, with a possible D match to TRBD1 (5 bases). The CDR3 extends over 13 amino acids. V gave up 6 bases and J gave up 0 bases, with 8 bases separating them. Germline-derived CDR1 and CDR2 are SNHLY and FYNNEI. This chain's CDR3 is CASSGGVNTEAFF. The CDR3 DNA is TGTGCCAGCAGCGGGGGAGTGAACACTGAAGCTTTCTTT.

This chain links TRBV4-2 with TRBJ2-1; 15 bases match TRBD2. Germline V lookup: CDR1 LGHNA, CDR2 YNFKEQ. V trimming: 0 bases; J trimming: 6 bases; junction bases outside the gene matches: 9. The CDR3 extends over 19 amino acids. DNA for the CDR3: TGTGCCAGCAGCCAAGAGACCCGGACTAGCGGGGGGGCCCCCAATGAGCAGTTCTTC. Amino acid sequence: CASSQETRTSGGAPNEQFF.

J is TRBJ1-1 and V is TRBV3-1 (or the pseudogene TRBV3-2); D unclear. The CDR3 extends over 12 amino acids. Per the germline V gene, CDR1 is LGHDT and CDR2 is YNNKEL (reference sequence). V was clipped by 3 bases and J by 1 base, with 3 bases between them. Here the CDR3 reads CASSQANTEAFF. CDR3 sequence (DNA): TGTGCCAGCAGCCAGGCGAACACTGAAGCTTTCTTT.

The chain joins TRBV2 to TRBJ2-5, with TRBD1 matching 10 bases. The germline CDR1 and CDR2 sequences are SNHLY and FYNNEI. Trimming cost V 3 bases and J 0 bases; bases outside gene matches: 4. The CDR3 loop spans 16 amino acids. The CDR3 DNA sequence: TGTGCCAGCAGTGACGGACAGGGGGGGTACCAAGAGACCCAGTACTTC. Its translation is CASSDGQGGYQETQYF.

The chain recombines TRBV27 with TRBJ1-2; no clear D gene. The CDR3 has 14 residues. Germline CDR1 is MNHEY and CDR2 is SMNVEV (reference sequence). CDR3 in DNA: TGTGCTAGTGGGTCGGCGGCGCAAGGCTATGGCTACACCTTC. It encodes CASGSAAQGYGYTF.

This clone was counted a few times. Germline is not matched at one junction end, which may reflect a read error. The chain has TRBV7-7 and TRBJ1-3; D ambiguous. The CDR3 totals 15 residues. Per germline, CDR1 SSHAT and CDR2 FNYEAQ (reference sequence). CDR3 sequence: CASSLARGSGNTIYF. CDR3 coding DNA: TGTGCTAGCAGCTTAGCGCGGGGTTCGGGAAACACCATATATTTT.

There are a few counts of this clone. The chain combines TRBV6-5 with TRBJ1-6; 7 nucleotides line up with TRBD1. CDR3 length: 15 residues. With V trimmed by 6 bases and J by 7 bases, 9 bases remained unmatched. CDR1 MNHEY and CDR2 SVGAGI come from the germline V gene. For the CDR3, the DNA is TGTGCCAGCAGGAAATTACAGGGGCGGAATTCACCCCTCCACTTT. This encodes CASRKLQGRNSPLHF.

J is TRBJ1-2 and V is TRBV2; TRBD1 might be the D (6 bases). Germline V gene lookup returns CDR1 SNHLY and CDR2 FYNNEI. The CDR3 contains 16 residues. The V and J ends lost 6 bases and 5 bases respectively, with 22 bases between them. CDR3 residues: CASSGETGGIVYGYTF. The CDR3 bases are TGTGCCAGCAGCGGGGAGACAGGTGGAATCGTGTATGGCTACACCTTC.

The chain links TRBV19 to TRBJ1-1; the D gene is possibly TRBD1 (6 bases). This CDR3 has 15 residues. Germline lookup yields CDR1 LNHDA and CDR2 SQIVND (reference sequence). V dropped 6 bases and J dropped 5 bases, with 19 bases sitting between them. The CDR3 sequence is CASSPVAGAGTEAFF. The CDR3 nucleotides read TGTGCCAGTAGCCCGGTGGCGGGGGCAGGGACTGAAGCTTTCTTT.

The chain recombines TRBV13 with TRBJ2-7; a possible D gene is TRBD2 (5 bases). The CDR3 has 13 amino acids. With 5 bases removed from V and 7 bases from J, the gap between germline ends came to 15 bases. CDR1 and CDR2 from the germline V gene are PRHDT and FYEKMQ (reference sequence). DNA for the CDR3: TGTGCCAGCAGCATCATCGCGGGTAGGGAGCAGTACTTC. This encodes CASSIIAGREQYF.

As to this clone: The conserved closing phenylalanine or tryptophan is absent in this CDR3, likely reflecting a read error. It is unclear where the CDR3 begins or ends on the DNA, so no DNA is shown, and the CDR3 is as TCRdb lists it. The V and J genes are TRBV7-9 and TRBJ2-3; the D call in the table, TRBD1, was not verified against the DNA. Germline V gene sequence: CDR1 SEHNR, CDR2 FQNEAQ (reference sequence). The CDR3 has 11 residues if both end residues are counted. The CDR3 loop reads CASSLALGSGG.

The chain combines TRBV28 with TRBJ1-2, with 8 nucleotides matching TRBD1. The junction had 7 bases not matched to a gene; V was cut back by 6 bases and J by 4 bases. This CDR3 comprises 14 residues. Germline V CDR1 and CDR2: MDHEN, SYDVKM. CDR3 nucleotides: TGTGCCAGCAGCTACAGGGGGTCGGGCTATGGCTACACCTTC. Protein: CASSYRGSGYGYTF.

This clone occurred once. The chain employs TRBV5-5 and TRBJ1-6; possibly TRBD1 for D (6 bases). V lost 5 bases to trimming and J lost 7 bases, with 22 bases between them. Germline CDR1 is SGHKS and CDR2 is YYEKEE (reference sequence). The CDR3 sequence is 17 residues long. This CDR3 reads CASRLWEGGIRNSPLHF. The CDR3, as DNA: TGTGCCAGCAGATTATGGGAGGGGGGAATTCGGAATTCACCCCTCCACTTT.

This chain's CDR3 is CASSVASGGAYTQYF. CDR3 DNA: TGTGCCAGCAGCGTAGCAAGCGGGGGGGCATATACGCAGTATTTT. This chain connects TRBV9 to TRBJ2-3; 10 positions agree with TRBD2. V shed 0 bases, J shed 7 bases, and the junction held 5 bases outside the gene matches. The CDR3 is 15 amino acids. Germline V gene sequence: CDR1 SGDLS, CDR2 YYNGEE. The full variable domain, rest sourced from reference TRBV9 and TRBJ2-3, is DSGVTQTPKHLITATGQRVTLRCSPRSGDLSVYWYQQSLDQGLQFLIQYYNGEERAKGNILERFSAQQFPDLHSELNLSSLELGDSALYFCASSVASGGAYTQYFGPGTRLTVL.

CDR3 loop: CASSQDPRLANTIYF. The CDR3 DNA follows: TGCGCCAGCAGCCAAGACCCTAGGCTGGCGAACACCATATATTTT. The rearrangement links TRBV4-1 to TRBJ1-3; D is unresolved. Germline assignment: CDR1 MGHRA and CDR2 YSYEKL. The CDR3 loop spans 15 amino acids. The V end was cut by 0 bases, the J end by 7 bases, with 13 bases between.

This clone is a singleton in its sample. The chain joins TRBV10-1 to TRBJ2-7; D is perhaps TRBD1 or TRBD2 (5 bases each). This CDR3 has 17 amino acids. Trimming left V 4 bases short and J 1 base short, with 20 bases between. The germline gives CDR1 WNHNN, CDR2 SYGVQD (reference sequence). CDR3: CASSGPFGTGSSYEQYF. Written as DNA, the CDR3 is TGCGCCAGCAGTGGGCCCTTCGGGACGGGGTCTTCCTACGAGCAGTACTTC.

J is TRBJ1-6 and V is TRBV19, with D maybe TRBD1 (6 bases). This CDR3 has 14 residues. The germline gives CDR1 LNHDA, CDR2 SQIVND (reference sequence). The V end was cut by 4 bases, the J end by 8 bases, with 12 bases between. CDR3 sequence (DNA): TGTGCCAGTAGTACAAGACAGGCCGATTCACCCCTCCACTTT. Amino acid sequence: CASSTRQADSPLHF.

This chain connects TRBV28 to TRBJ2-7; D remains unclear. CDR3 size: 13 residues. Germline CDR1 MDHEN, CDR2 SYDVKM. Trimming pared 1 base from V and 8 bases from J, leaving 12 bases between. As DNA, the CDR3 is TGTGCCAGCAGTTTATCGGCGGCCCCCAAGCAGTACTTC. Its protein is CASSLSAAPKQYF.

This clone was found a few times. The rearrangement uses TRBV5-6 and TRBJ1-2, with a possible D match to TRBD1 (6 bases). V was cut by 4 bases and J by 8 bases, with 12 bases left in between. This CDR3 spans 12 amino acids. CDR1 is SGHDT, CDR2 YYEEEE, per germline. CDR3 in DNA: TGTGCCAGCAGCCCGGACAGTCTCGGCTACACCTTC. Translation: CASSPDSLGYTF.

The CDR3 nucleotides read TGTGCCAGCAGTTCCGGGGGACAGGGTCAAAGGACCCTCCACTTT. Translating gives CASSSGGQGQRTLHF. The chain is built from TRBV28 and TRBJ1-6, with 9 bases that match TRBD1. Germline CDR1 and CDR2: MDHEN and SYDVKM. The V segment lost 4 bases and the J segment 14 bases; nucleotides outside the gene matches: 12. The CDR3 runs 15 residues.

This clone showed up just a few times. This rearrangement joins TRBV11-3 to TRBJ2-1; D is unclear. Germline loops: CDR1 SGHNT, CDR2 YENEEA. The CDR3 runs to 12 residues. The germline V and J ends were trimmed by 2 bases and 4 bases, with 3 bases remaining between them. The CDR3 region has the DNA TGTGCCAGCAGCTTACCGTACAATGAGCAGTTCTTC. This translates into CASSLPYNEQFF.

This clone appeared once. The J gene is TRBJ1-2, the V gene TRBV10-3, with D possibly TRBD1 on 6 matching bases. The CDR3 consists of 14 residues. Germline CDR1 is ENHRY and CDR2 is SYGVKD. V gave up 2 bases and J gave up 8 bases, with 15 bases separating them. CDR3 nucleotides: TGTGCCATCAGTGAGGGCCGGGGGGCGCAAGGCTACACCTTC. Translated, it gives CAISEGRGAQGYTF.

This clone was observed a few times. The chain couples TRBV9 to TRBJ2-3; 7 bases line up with TRBD1. The CDR3 loop spans 15 amino acids. V shed 2 bases and J 2 bases; nucleotides not matched to a gene: 5. Germline-derived CDR1 and CDR2 are SGDLS and YYNGEE. The CDR3 spells CASSVQGQSTDTQYF. The CDR3 nucleotides are TGTGCCAGCAGCGTCCAGGGACAGTCCACAGATACGCAGTATTTT.

V and J are TRBV2 and TRBJ1-5; weak D call: TRBD1 (5 bases). The CDR3 is made up of 14 amino acids. Germline CDR1 reads SNHLY; CDR2 reads FYNNEI. V was clipped by 6 bases and J by 5 bases, with 14 bases between them. The CDR3: CASRPGTLDQPQHF. The CDR3 nucleotides are TGTGCCAGCAGGCCCGGGACCCTGGATCAGCCCCAGCATTTT.